This T cell receptor (beta chain) was identified during a study of follicular helper T cells after annual influenza vaccination. Across the study: Across the 2013-2014, 2014-2015 and 2015-2016 vaccination seasons, some subjects were resampled. Points from the study as a whole: Plasmablast frequency change correlated with clonality change in ICOS+CD38+ cTfh.

This CDR3 comprises 15 residues. V was trimmed by 0 bases and J by 3 bases, leaving 12 bases between them. Germline assignment: CDR1 LNHNV and CDR2 YYDKDF (reference sequence). Time point indicated: 2015-2016 season, pre-vaccination. Concerning this clone: Its antigen is still unknown.

The data were produced by immunoSEQ multiplex PCR, yet TCRdb's version contains in-frame clones alone and is incomplete. Found here are 5,500 to 6,500 clones, 70% to 90% of them singletons; the top ten hold 0.8% to 1.2%. The specimen was CXCR5+ CD38- circulating T follicular helper cells from blood, collected on the day of influenza vaccination. Described subset: circulating Tfh, non-naive CD4+CXCR5+PD-1+ (ICOS+CD38+ or ICOS-CD38-). This sequence joins TRBV15 and TRBJ2-7; D remains ambiguous. The receptor's source is an adult who received the influenza vaccine. The CDR3: CATSRDPGPDYEQYF. DNA of the CDR3: TGTGCCACCAGCAGAGATCCCGGACCTGACTACGAGCAGTACTTC. The full variable domain, in which reference TRBV15 and TRBJ2-7 provide the parts outside the CDR3, is DAMVIQNPRYQVTQFGKPVTLSCSQTLNHNVMYWYQQKSSQAPKLLFHYYDKDFNNEADTPDNFQSRRPNTSFCFLDIRSPGLGDTAMYLCATSRDPGPDYEQYFGPGTRLTVT.